These 23 T cell receptor beta chains were all obtained from the same sample, sequenced in a study of patients and donors after allogeneic stem cell transplantation. TCRdb reprocessed the RT-PCR reads via MiXCR and lists one record per CDR3 protein. The profile shows around 160,000 distinct CDR3 sequences, around 28% of them singletons. The material sequenced was blood, either unsorted or a sorted T cell fraction (not recorded which). Receptor source: a human donor who was either an allogeneic HSCT recipient or a stem cell or donor lymphocyte infusion donor (not recorded which). It is not recorded whose cells these are; they may come from a transplant donor.

The chain uses TRBV2 and TRBJ1-1; 10 bases map to TRBD1. Per the germline V gene, CDR1 is SNHLY and CDR2 is FYNNEI. The CDR3 is 12 residues long. The trim removed 9 bases at V and 7 bases at J, leaving 5 bases unmatched. This CDR3 reads CARGQGFGEAFF. The DNA of the CDR3 is TGTGCCAGGGGACAGGGGTTTGGTGAAGCTTTCTTT.

This clonotype has a handful of counts. This chain joins TRBV5-1 and TRBJ2-7, with D uncertain. The CDR3 consists of 12 residues. Germline assignment: CDR1 SGHRS and CDR2 YFSETQ. Trimming removed 0 bases from V and 6 bases from J, with 7 bases in between. CDR3 amino acids: CASSLVWSEQYF. The CDR3 nucleotides read TGCGCCAGCAGCTTGGTTTGGAGCGAGCAGTACTTC.

V gene TRBV30 combines with J gene TRBJ1-1; D not resolved. V lost 3 bases and J 2 bases, leaving 13 bases between the germline ends. This CDR3 is built from 14 residues. Germline CDR1 and CDR2: GTSNPN and SVGIG (reference sequence). In nucleotides, the CDR3 is TGTGCCTGGAGAGCCGGGATCGTAAACACTGAAGCTTTCTTT. This encodes CAWRAGIVNTEAFF.

V usage is TRBV4-3 and J usage is TRBJ2-7, with D hard to call. V was cut by 0 bases and J by 3 bases, with 24 bases left in between. Germline V gene sequence: CDR1 LGHNA, CDR2 YSLEER. The CDR3 is made up of 19 amino acids. The CDR3 DNA reads TGCGCCAGCAGCCAAGATATAGGGCCCCCGACCTCATCCCACTACGAGCAGTACTTC. Protein sequence: CASSQDIGPPTSSHYEQYF.

This clonotype is medium-sized within its sample. V usage is TRBV7-8 and J usage is TRBJ1-1; 9 bases line up with TRBD1. The CDR3 consists of 16 residues. The germline V gene has CDR1 SGHVS and CDR2 FQNEAQ. Losses at the gene ends were 2 bases for V and 8 bases for J; bases not matched to a gene: 12. The CDR3 is CASSLPGQGVGAEAFF. CDR3 bases: TGTGCCAGCAGCTTACCGGGACAGGGAGTAGGTGCGGAAGCTTTCTTT.

The sample holds one count of this clonotype. The V gene is TRBV20-1, the J gene TRBJ2-1, with a tentative D call TRBD2 (6 bases). The V gene's germline CDR1 is DFQATT and CDR2 SNEGSKA (reference sequence). CDR3 length: 15 residues. Trimming shortened V by 2 bases and J by 6 bases, and 17 bases separated the two germline ends. The CDR3 sequence: CSARLRRGESNEQFF. CDR3 in DNA: TGCAGTGCTAGACTGAGGCGGGGCGAGTCCAATGAGCAGTTCTTC.

This clonotype was counted only a few times. V usage is TRBV12-3 or TRBV12-4 and J usage is TRBJ2-7; 7 bases align to TRBD1. J was trimmed by 1 base and V by 5 bases; bases with no gene match: 5. The CDR3 has 14 amino acids. The CDR3 region is CASSPGTVSYEQYF. The CDR3 DNA reads as TGTGCCAGCAGTCCCGGGACAGTATCCTACGAGCAGTACTTC.

This clonotype was counted at least ten times. The chain recombines TRBV4-3 with TRBJ1-2; TRBD1 agrees at 7 bases. This CDR3 comprises 15 residues. V lost 0 bases to trimming and J lost 4 bases; unmatched junction nucleotides: 5. Germline CDR1 reads LGHNA; CDR2 reads YSLEER. The CDR3 DNA reads as TGCGCCAGCAGCCAAGATACGGACAGGAGCTATGGCTACACCTTC. It specifies CASSQDTDRSYGYTF.

This chain links TRBV20-1 with TRBJ2-1; D is uncertain. Looked up from germline, CDR1 is DFQATT and CDR2 is SNEGSKA (reference sequence). Trimming removed 0 bases at V and 0 bases at J, with 6 bases between. The CDR3 consists of 14 residues. CDR3 DNA sequence: TGCAGTGCTAGAGACCCGTCCTCCTACAATGAGCAGTTCTTC. Residues: CSARDPSSYNEQFF.

The rearrangement joins TRBV18 to TRBJ1-6; D is unclear. The CDR3 has 14 amino acids. Trimming shortened V by 3 bases and J by 10 bases, and 13 bases separated the two germline ends. Looked up from germline, CDR1 is KGHSH and CDR2 is LQKENI. The CDR3 protein is CASSPDGGSSPLHF. The CDR3 bases are TGTGCCAGCTCACCGGACGGAGGATCCTCACCCCTCCACTTT.

This clonotype was seen repeatedly, ten times or more. The rearrangement joins TRBV12-3 or TRBV12-4 to TRBJ1-2; D not certain. This CDR3 spans 16 amino acids. With 6 bases removed from V and 5 bases from J, the gap between germline ends came to 22 bases. In DNA, the CDR3 is TGTGCCAGCAGCTCGGCTCCCCTAAATCCGGGATATGGCTACACCTTC. Its translation is CASSSAPLNPGYGYTF.

This clonotype appeared a few times. This chain joins TRBV7-9 and TRBJ1-3, with D perhaps matching TRBD1 (6 bases). Per the germline V gene, CDR1 is SEHNR and CDR2 is FQNEAQ (reference sequence). V was cut by 4 bases and J by 1 base, with 8 bases left in between. This CDR3 has 14 amino acids. CDR3: CASSSTGSGNTIYF. As DNA, the CDR3 is TGTGCCAGCAGCTCGACAGGTTCTGGAAACACCATATATTTT. Looking up the rest from reference TRBV7-9 and TRBJ1-3 gives the full variable domain: DTGVSQNPRHKITKRGQNVTFRCDPISEHNRLYWYRQTLGQGPEFLTYFQNEAQLEKSRLLSDRFSAERPKGSFSTLEIQRTEQGDSAMYLCASSSTGSGNTIYFGEGSWLTVV.

This CDR3 is CASSRRQTQYF. The CDR3 region has the DNA TGTGCCAGCAGCCGACGACAGACCCAGTACTTC. V and J are TRBV11-2 and TRBJ2-5; the D is unclear. Trimming stripped 5 bases from V and 6 bases from J, with 7 bases between. The CDR3 covers 11 residues. The V gene's germline CDR1 is SGHAT and CDR2 FQNNGV.

The genes are TRBV6-5 and TRBJ1-1; D remains unclear. The V gene lost 6 bases and the J gene lost 0 bases, with 14 bases spanning the gap. The CDR3 totals 15 residues. Germline V lookup: CDR1 MNHEY, CDR2 SVGAGI. The CDR3 spells CASSRRPVLNTEAFF. The DNA for the CDR3 is TGTGCCAGCAGCCGGAGACCGGTCCTGAACACTGAAGCTTTCTTT.

This clonotype has a handful of counts. The rearrangement links TRBV5-1 to TRBJ2-7; 9 positions match TRBD1. The germline V gene encodes CDR1 SGHRS and CDR2 YFSETQ. The CDR3 is 18 amino acids. V dropped 3 bases and J dropped 7; count of bases not matched to a gene: 20. CDR3 DNA sequence: TGCGCCAGCAGCTACCGGGACAGGGCTTTCCCGGTTGGACGGGAGCAGTACTTC. This codes for CASSYRDRAFPVGREQYF.

The CDR3 bases are TGTGCCAGCAGCGCGGTGGGGTGGGCGTACGAGCAGTACTTC. Its translation is CASSAVGWAYEQYF. The rearrangement links TRBV7-9 to TRBJ2-7, with no clear D. Trimming left V 5 bases short and J 4 bases short, with 15 bases between. The CDR3 is 14 amino acids. Germline V gene lookup returns CDR1 SEHNR and CDR2 FQNEAQ (reference sequence).

This clonotype came up a few times. The chain employs TRBV20-1 and TRBJ2-7; D is ambiguous. The CDR3 has 12 amino acids. V dropped 4 bases and J dropped 3 bases, with 10 bases sitting between them. Germline V gene sequence: CDR1 DFQATT, CDR2 SNEGSKA (reference sequence). The CDR3 protein is CSATDRYYEQYF. CDR3 in DNA: TGCAGTGCTACGGACCGATACTACGAGCAGTACTTC.

This clonotype has a handful of counts. This rearrangement joins TRBV18 to TRBJ1-1; D is uncertain. Trimming took 4 bases from V and 1 from J, leaving 13 bases between them. CDR3 size: 15 residues. The germline gives CDR1 KGHSH, CDR2 LQKENI. The chain's CDR3 is CASSHPGRTNTEAFF. CDR3 nucleotide sequence: TGTGCCAGCTCACACCCCGGGAGGACGAACACTGAAGCTTTCTTT.

The chain has TRBV12-3 or TRBV12-4 and TRBJ2-1; unclear D gene. Trimming stripped 7 bases from V and 1 base from J, with 11 bases between. The CDR3 is made up of 14 amino acids. The CDR3 DNA reads as TGTGCCAGCAACCCGGACCCTTCCTACAATGAGCAGTTCTTC. Residues: CASNPDPSYNEQFF.

At least ten counts were recorded for this clonotype. This chain links TRBV3-1 with TRBJ1-4; D remains ambiguous. Trimming stripped 1 base from V and 4 bases from J, with 7 bases between. The germline V gene has CDR1 LGHDT and CDR2 YNNKEL (reference sequence). The CDR3 is made up of 14 amino acids. CDR3 DNA: TGTGCCAGCAGCCAAGGCCGGAGTAATGAAAAACTGTTTTTT. It translates to CASSQGRSNEKLFF.

This clonotype was counted between two and nine times. The chain recombines TRBV12-3 or TRBV12-4 with TRBJ2-7; D perhaps matches TRBD2 (6 bases). This CDR3 contains 14 residues. Trimming took 6 bases from V and 3 from J, leaving 15 bases between them. Written as DNA, the CDR3 is TGTGCCAGCAGACTACGGGGGAGAAGCTACGAGCAGTACTTC. Translation gives CASRLRGRSYEQYF.

The V and J genes are TRBV20-1 and TRBJ2-7; D could derive from TRBD1 or TRBD2 (5 bases each). The length of the CDR3 is 12 residues. V gave up 2 bases and J gave up 4 bases, with 9 bases separating them. Germline CDR1 DFQATT, CDR2 SNEGSKA (reference sequence). The CDR3: CSARRGAYEQYF. The DNA for the CDR3 is TGCAGTGCTAGAAGGGGAGCTTACGAGCAGTACTTC.

This clonotype turned up a few times. The chain combines TRBV9 with TRBJ1-5, with 9 positions matching TRBD1. The CDR3 is made up of 15 amino acids. From germline, CDR1 is SGDLS and CDR2 YYNGEE. With V trimmed by 3 bases and J by 5 bases, 6 bases remained unmatched. Written as DNA, the CDR3 is TGTGCCAGCAGCGCTGGACAGGGGCGTTATCAGCCCCAGCATTTT. It codes for CASSAGQGRYQPQHF.